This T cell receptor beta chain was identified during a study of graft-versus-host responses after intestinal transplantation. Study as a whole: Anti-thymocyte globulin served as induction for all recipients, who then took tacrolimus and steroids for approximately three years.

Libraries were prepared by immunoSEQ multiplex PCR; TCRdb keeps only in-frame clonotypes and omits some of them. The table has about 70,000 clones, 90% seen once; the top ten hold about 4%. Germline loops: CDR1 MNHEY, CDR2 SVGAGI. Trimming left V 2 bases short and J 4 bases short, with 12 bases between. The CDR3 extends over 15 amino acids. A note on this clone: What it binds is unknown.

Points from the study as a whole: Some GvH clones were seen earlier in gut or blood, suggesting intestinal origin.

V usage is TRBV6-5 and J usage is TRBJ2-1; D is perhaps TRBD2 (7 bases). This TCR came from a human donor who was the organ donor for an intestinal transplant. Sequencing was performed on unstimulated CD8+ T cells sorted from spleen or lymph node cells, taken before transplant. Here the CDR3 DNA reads TGTGCCAGCAGTTACGGGGGGGCCTTATACAATGAGCAGTTCTTC. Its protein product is CASSYGGALYNEQFF.